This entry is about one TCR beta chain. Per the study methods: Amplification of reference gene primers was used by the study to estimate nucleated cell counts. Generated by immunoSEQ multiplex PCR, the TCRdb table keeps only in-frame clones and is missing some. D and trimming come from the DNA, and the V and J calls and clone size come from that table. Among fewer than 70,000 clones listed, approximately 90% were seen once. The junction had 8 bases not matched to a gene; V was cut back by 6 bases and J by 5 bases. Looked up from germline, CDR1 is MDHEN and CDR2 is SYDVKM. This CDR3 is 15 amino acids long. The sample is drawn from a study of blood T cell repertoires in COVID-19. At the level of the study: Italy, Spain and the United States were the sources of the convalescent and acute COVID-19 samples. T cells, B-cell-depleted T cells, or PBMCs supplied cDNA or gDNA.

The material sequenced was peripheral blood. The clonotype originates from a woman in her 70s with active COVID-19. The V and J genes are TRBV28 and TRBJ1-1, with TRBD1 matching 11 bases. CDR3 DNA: TGTGCCAGCAGGTTCCCGGGACAGGGGGAGACTGAAGCTTTCTTT. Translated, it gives CASRFPGQGETEAFF.